Presented here are 32 T cell receptor beta chains from one specimen sequenced in a study of blood T cell repertoires in COVID-19. Clones were sequenced by immunoSEQ multiplex PCR, and TCRdb holds only the in-frame ones, with some missing. Of about 330,000 clones in the sample, roughly 90% were seen once. The source material was PBMCs or T cells enriched from blood (not recorded which). The receptors stem from a woman aged 25-40 years who had recovered from COVID-19.

This chain connects TRBV10-1 to TRBJ2-5; 11 positions match TRBD1. V lost 6 bases and J lost 5; bases outside the gene matches: 8. CDR1 is WNHNN, CDR2 SYGVQD, per germline (reference sequence). This CDR3 region has 15 residues. CDR3 sequence reads: CASSAGQGALETQYF. CDR3 sequence (DNA): TGCGCCAGCAGCGCTGGACAGGGGGCCCTGGAGACCCAGTACTTC.

The chain has TRBV3-1 (or the pseudogene TRBV3-2) and TRBJ2-3; 7 bases align to TRBD2. This CDR3 region has 13 residues. V trimming: 1 base; J trimming: 7 bases; junction bases outside the gene matches: 2. The germline V gene has CDR1 LGHDT and CDR2 YNNKEL (reference sequence). This CDR3 reads CASSQARGNTQYF. The CDR3 nucleotides are TGTGCCAGCAGCCAAGCGCGGGGGAATACGCAGTATTTT.

The table lists this clone with a count of one. The V and J genes are TRBV2 and TRBJ2-7, with D perhaps TRBD1 (6 bases). V was trimmed by 3 bases and J by 9 bases, leaving 33 bases between them. Germline values: CDR1 SNHLY, CDR2 FYNNEI. This CDR3 has 19 residues. This chain's CDR3 is CASSEGLGRGIVTAGGQYF. CDR3 coding DNA: TGTGCCAGCAGTGAGGGGTTGGGCAGGGGAATCGTGACTGCCGGCGGGCAGTACTTC.

The chain is built from TRBV7-7 and TRBJ2-1; maybe TRBD1 (6 bases). Germline CDR1 SSHAT, CDR2 FNYEAQ (reference sequence). This CDR3 contains 16 residues. The V gene lost 4 bases and the J gene lost 6 bases, with 19 bases spanning the gap. The CDR3: CASSSLPGHVLNEQFF. CDR3 DNA: TGTGCCAGCAGCTCGCTACCGGGACACGTTCTCAATGAGCAGTTCTTC.

This chain uses TRBV29-1 with TRBJ2-1; TRBD2 might be the D (5 bases). CDR3 size: 13 residues. V dropped 4 bases and J dropped 5 bases, with 12 bases sitting between them. CDR1 SQVTM and CDR2 ANQGSEA come from the germline V gene. CDR3 nucleotide sequence: TGCAGCGTTGTGAGGAGGATGGACAATGAGCAGTTCTTC. It codes for CSVVRRMDNEQFF.

The chain is built from TRBV19 and TRBJ1-2, with D perhaps matching TRBD1 (5 bases). The germline V and J ends were trimmed by 1 base and 6 bases, with 18 bases remaining between them. This CDR3 spans 16 amino acids. Germline-derived CDR1 and CDR2 are LNHDA and SQIVND (reference sequence). CDR3 loop: CASSIVRGQVRHGYTF. DNA for the CDR3: TGTGCCAGTAGTATAGTGCGGGGCCAGGTACGGCATGGCTACACCTTC.

This chain joins TRBV10-3 and TRBJ1-3; unclear D gene. The CDR3 has 16 amino acids. The germline V gene has CDR1 ENHRY and CDR2 SYGVKD. V lost 4 bases and J lost 4, with 17 bases in between. DNA for the CDR3: TGTGCCATCAGTGCGGCTAGCTCGGGCTCAGGAAACACCATATATTTT. This encodes CAISAASSGSGNTIYF.

The J gene is TRBJ1-5, the V gene TRBV19, with TRBD1 matching 8 bases. Germline values: CDR1 LNHDA, CDR2 SQIVND (reference sequence). J was trimmed by 11 bases and V by 7 bases; bases with no gene match: 13. The CDR3 extends over 14 amino acids. The CDR3: CASNRDRPQGAQHF. The CDR3 DNA sequence: TGTGCCAGTAACCGGGACCGTCCACAGGGGGCCCAGCATTTT.

The chain recombines TRBV6-2 or TRBV6-3 with TRBJ1-6; TRBD1 aligns across 7 bases. CDR3 size: 15 residues. The V gene's germline CDR1 is MNHEY and CDR2 SVGEGT. Trimming took 5 bases from V and 5 from J; bases not matched to a gene: 6. CDR3 in DNA: TGTGCCAGCAGTCAGGGACAGAGGAATAATTCACCCCTCCACTTT. This encodes CASSQGQRNNSPLHF.

The V gene is TRBV10-3, the J gene TRBJ1-5, with D hard to call. The length of the CDR3 is 14 residues. Germline V gives CDR1 ENHRY, CDR2 SYGVKD. Trimming cost V 4 bases and J 0 bases, with 7 bases left between them. CDR3 amino acids: CAISAEYSNQPQHF. CDR3 nucleotides: TGTGCCATCAGTGCCGAGTATAGCAATCAGCCCCAGCATTTT.

This chain uses TRBV2 with TRBJ1-5; a possible D gene is TRBD1 (5 bases). V lost 7 bases and J 2 bases, leaving 9 bases between the germline ends. The length of the CDR3 is 13 residues. Looked up from germline, CDR1 is SNHLY and CDR2 is FYNNEI. CDR3 nucleotide sequence: TGTGCCAGCACCTTCAGGGGCAATCAGCCCCAGCATTTT. Amino acid sequence: CASTFRGNQPQHF.

The chain employs TRBV2 and TRBJ1-1; D call uncertain. The CDR3 covers 15 residues. Germline lookup yields CDR1 SNHLY and CDR2 FYNNEI. V was pared by 1 base and J by 4 bases, with 13 bases between. The CDR3: CASSEGGQRGTEAFF. DNA for the CDR3: TGTGCCAGCAGTGAAGGAGGTCAGCGCGGCACTGAAGCTTTCTTT.

This clone was counted only a few times. The chain employs TRBV27 and TRBJ2-1, with TRBD2 identical over 8 bases. This CDR3 contains 15 residues. Unmatched junction bases numbered 9, after V lost 7 bases and J lost 4 bases. CDR1 MNHEY and CDR2 SMNVEV come from the germline V gene (reference sequence). The CDR3 here is CASTRLGGGYNEQFF. DNA of the CDR3: TGTGCCAGCACCCGCTTGGGCGGGGGGTACAATGAGCAGTTCTTC.

For this clone: The same CDR3 is also encoded by other DNA sequences in this sample. The V call is TRBV5-6, the J call TRBJ1-2, with D perhaps TRBD1 (6 bases). V dropped 4 bases and J dropped 2 bases, with 9 bases sitting between them. CDR1 SGHDT and CDR2 YYEEEE come from the germline V gene. The CDR3 has 13 residues. CDR3 loop: CASSPDRNYGYTF. As DNA, the CDR3 is TGTGCCAGCAGCCCGGACAGAAACTATGGCTACACCTTC.

The chain recombines TRBV5-1 with TRBJ1-2, with TRBD1 identical over 11 bases. Germline CDR1 is SGHRS and CDR2 is YFSETQ. Losses at the gene ends were 4 bases for V and 6 bases for J; bases not matched to a gene: 11. The CDR3 is 16 residues long. DNA of the CDR3: TGCGCCAGCAGCCAAAGCTGGGACAGGGGGTTCGATGGCTACACCTTC. Amino acid sequence: CASSQSWDRGFDGYTF.

V gene TRBV19 combines with J gene TRBJ2-1; 8 positions match TRBD1. Per the germline V gene, CDR1 is LNHDA and CDR2 is SQIVND (reference sequence). The V and J ends lost 8 bases and 3 bases, in that order; junction bases with no gene match: 3. The CDR3 covers 13 residues. The CDR3 sequence: CASQGQGYNEQFF. CDR3 DNA sequence: TGTGCCAGTCAAGGACAGGGCTACAATGAGCAGTTCTTC.

This clone was picked up a small number of times. The chain carries TRBV12-3 or TRBV12-4 and TRBJ2-7; D unresolved. Trimming took off 5 bases at V and 3 bases at J, with 5 bases between the two ends. The CDR3 sequence is 11 residues long. CDR3 in DNA: TGTGCCAGCAGTCCATTCTACGAGCAGTACTTC. Amino acids: CASSPFYEQYF.

The chain couples TRBV20-1 to TRBJ1-1; a possible D gene is TRBD1 (6 bases). The germline V and J ends were trimmed by 6 bases and 0 bases, with 17 bases remaining between them. Looked up from germline, CDR1 is DFQATT and CDR2 is SNEGSKA (reference sequence). The CDR3 has 15 residues. DNA for the CDR3: TGCAGTGCGAGTGGGTGGGGGGGCATGAACACTGAAGCTTTCTTT. Protein product: CSASGWGGMNTEAFF.

J is TRBJ2-1 and V is TRBV10-1; TRBD2 agrees at 14 bases. Germline lookup yields CDR1 WNHNN and CDR2 SYGVQD (reference sequence). J was trimmed by 5 bases and V by 5 bases; bases with no gene match: 14. CDR3 length: 19 residues. Here the CDR3 reads CASSQGLTSGGAKDNEQFF. The DNA for the CDR3 is TGCGCCAGCAGTCAGGGTTTGACTAGCGGGGGGGCCAAAGACAATGAGCAGTTCTTC.

The chain couples TRBV4-3 to TRBJ2-5; the D gene is possibly TRBD1 (6 bases). V lost 0 bases and J 3 bases, leaving 23 bases between the germline ends. The CDR3 contains 19 residues. Germline V gives CDR1 LGHNA, CDR2 YSLEER. CDR3 sequence: CASSQEVVSWSKGEETQYF. The CDR3 bases are TGCGCCAGCAGCCAAGAGGTGGTATCTTGGAGCAAGGGGGAAGAGACCCAGTACTTC.

V and J are TRBV9 and TRBJ1-6; TRBD1 matches at 12 bases. V lost 3 bases to trimming and J lost 7 bases; unmatched junction nucleotides: 8. The CDR3 extends over 17 amino acids. The germline V gene encodes CDR1 SGDLS and CDR2 YYNGEE. The CDR3 sequence is CASSAGQGAANNSPLHF. CDR3 nucleotide sequence: TGTGCCAGCAGCGCGGGACAGGGGGCGGCTAACAATTCACCCCTCCACTTT.

The chain links TRBV3-1 (or the pseudogene TRBV3-2) to TRBJ2-3; D uncertain. Looked up from germline, CDR1 is LGHDT and CDR2 is YNNKEL (reference sequence). CDR3 size: 14 residues. The germline V and J ends were trimmed by 0 bases and 8 bases, with 12 bases remaining between them. The CDR3 is CASSQDPTAGTQYF. For the CDR3, the DNA is TGTGCCAGCAGCCAAGATCCGACCGCAGGTACGCAGTATTTT.

The chain carries TRBV19 and TRBJ1-5; TRBD1 matches at 7 bases. V lost 6 bases, J lost 4 bases, and 6 bases stayed unmatched. CDR1 is LNHDA, CDR2 SQIVND, per germline (reference sequence). The CDR3 runs 14 residues. The CDR3 DNA is TGTGCCAGTAGGACAGGGAAGATAAATCAGCCCCAGCATTTT. Translated: CASRTGKINQPQHF. Filled out from reference TRBV19 and TRBJ1-5, the complete variable domain reads DGGITQSPKYLFRKEGQNVTLSCEQNLNHDAMYWYRQDPGQGLRLIYYSQIVNDFQKGDIAEGYSVSREKKESFPLTVTSAQKNPTAFYLCASRTGKINQPQHFGDGTRLSIL.

This clone showed up just once. The chain carries TRBV28 and TRBJ2-1, with no clear D. With 1 base removed from V and 3 bases from J, the gap between germline ends came to 10 bases. CDR1 and CDR2 (germline): MDHEN, SYDVKM. CDR3 length equals 15 residues. The DNA for the CDR3 is TGTGCCAGCAGTTTATATACGGGTCGCTACAATGAGCAGTTCTTC. Protein: CASSLYTGRYNEQFF.

The rearrangement uses TRBV5-8 and TRBJ2-7; D ambiguous. CDR3 size: 13 residues. Germline CDR1 reads SGHTS; CDR2 reads YDEGEE. V shed 0 bases and J shed 2 bases, with 6 bases lying between them. This CDR3 reads CASSLAGTYEQYF. The CDR3 DNA reads as TGTGCCAGCAGCTTGGCAGGTACCTACGAGCAGTACTTC.

This clone occurred a few times. This chain connects TRBV5-6 to TRBJ1-6; 7 bases agree with TRBD1. CDR1 and CDR2 from the germline V gene are SGHDT and YYEEEE. The CDR3 totals 17 residues. The ends lost 3 bases at V and 1 base at J; junction bases unmatched: 7. CDR3 region: CASSSDRASSYNSPLHF. The CDR3 DNA reads TGTGCCAGCAGCTCCGACAGGGCCAGTTCCTATAATTCACCCCTCCACTTT.

This clone is a singleton in its sample. This rearrangement joins TRBV3-1 (or the pseudogene TRBV3-2) to TRBJ2-7; the D gene is possibly TRBD2 (5 bases). Germline assignment: CDR1 LGHDT and CDR2 YNNKEL (reference sequence). V lost 5 bases and J lost 3, with 14 bases in between. CDR3 length: 14 amino acids. In DNA, the CDR3 is TGTGCCAGCAGCGACCCCGGGATGATCTACGAGCAGTACTTC. This gives the protein CASSDPGMIYEQYF.

This clone was detected only a few times. The gene calls are TRBV30 and TRBJ1-5; D is possibly TRBD1 (5 bases). The CDR3 contains 14 residues. V shed 2 bases and J shed 3 bases, with 11 bases lying between them. Looked up from germline, CDR1 is GTSNPN and CDR2 is SVGIG (reference sequence). CDR3 bases: TGTGCCTGGAGTACGGGGGTACCCAATCAGCCCCAGCATTTT. Its translation is CAWSTGVPNQPQHF.

This clone was picked up a small number of times. This chain connects TRBV28 to TRBJ2-5, with D possibly matching TRBD1 (7 bases). V lost 8 bases to trimming and J lost 11 bases, with 15 bases between them. CDR1 is MDHEN, CDR2 SYDVKM, per germline. The CDR3 covers 11 residues. The CDR3, as DNA: TGTGCCAGCGGAGGGTACAGGGGACAGTACTTC. This gives the protein CASGGYRGQYF.

About this clone itself: Different DNA sequences within this sample yield the same CDR3. This chain connects TRBV5-1 to TRBJ2-1; D is ambiguous. V lost 0 bases and J 6 bases, leaving 10 bases between the germline ends. This CDR3 has 14 amino acids. Germline loops: CDR1 SGHRS, CDR2 YFSETQ. The CDR3 DNA reads TGCGCCAGCAGCTTGGCCTCGTCCGGCAATGAGCAGTTCTTC. This gives the protein CASSLASSGNEQFF.

The chain employs TRBV28 and TRBJ1-4; TRBD1 aligns across 10 bases. Germline values: CDR1 MDHEN, CDR2 SYDVKM. V dropped 10 bases and J dropped 7; count of bases not matched to a gene: 9. This CDR3 region has 14 residues. The CDR3, as DNA: TGTGCCACTACAGACAGGGGGCAAGGTGAAAAACTGTTTTTT. It is translated as CATTDRGQGEKLFF. The full variable domain, its missing parts supplied by reference TRBV28 and TRBJ1-4, is DVKVTQSSRYLVKRTGEKVFLECVQDMDHENMFWYRQDPGLGLRLIYFSYDVKMKEKGDIPEGYSVSREKKERFSLILESASTNQTSMYLCATTDRGQGEKLFFGSGTQLSVL.

The J gene is TRBJ2-1, the V gene TRBV5-1; 7 bases agree with TRBD1. After removal of 0 bases from V and 9 bases from J, the junction contained 12 bases not matched to a gene. Looked up from germline, CDR1 is SGHRS and CDR2 is YFSETQ. The CDR3 length is 16 residues. Written as DNA, the CDR3 is TGCGCCAGCAGCTTGGTCCCAGGACAGGACCGCAGTGAGCAGTTCTTC. Its protein product is CASSLVPGQDRSEQFF.